This T cell receptor (beta chain) was found in a study of OX40 agonist ivuxolimab in advanced cancers. Study outcomes and limitations: Researchers report that CD8+ T cells had, on average, more expanded clones than CD4+. Certain nonresponders likewise exhibited a low normalized T-cell clonal expansion.

With regard to this clone: The antigen is unknown.

Germline CDR1 is MNHEY and CDR2 is SMNVEV (reference sequence). This CDR3 spans 15 amino acids. Losses at the gene ends were 5 bases for V and 1 base for J; bases not matched to a gene: 7. Blood got drawn at baseline, again on cycle 4 day 1, and then on cycle 7 day 1. Repertoires were generated with immunoSEQ multiplex PCR, while TCRdb's copy carries only in-frame clones and drops some. Here the sample spans 35,000 or so clones, around 80% being singletons. The chain uses TRBV27 and TRBJ2-5; 7 bases are a match to TRBD1. The source was CD4+ or CD8+ T cells sorted from blood, collected in a trial of the OX40 agonist ivuxolimab. The sequence was obtained from an adult with an advanced solid tumor such as melanoma, head and neck, liver or kidney cancer. CDR3 bases: TGTGCCAGCAGTCCAACGACAGGGCGCCAAGAGACCCAGTACTTC. The encoded protein is CASSPTTGRQETQYF.